This T cell receptor (beta chain) was profiled in a study of PD-L1 blockade in urothelial cancer. Study-wide context: The authors examined blood 3 weeks (second dose) and 6 weeks after treatment start. T cell content in blood samples showed a median of about 150,000. Study findings and constraints: Expansion of tumor-associated blood clones at 3 weeks was greater in durable-benefit patients.

As regards this clone: The antigen is unknown.

The CDR3 length is 15 residues. V was cut by 4 bases and J by 2 bases, with 11 bases left in between. Germline CDR1 and CDR2: MDHEN and SYDVKM. Synthetic TCR analog templates were spiked into each PCR. TCRdb keeps only in-frame clones here, not all; method: immunoSEQ multiplex PCR. The data show fewer than 130,000 clones, with approximately 85% seen just once and 2.4% held by the top ten. This clonotype was sampled from a man in his fifties or sixties with urothelial cancer. The chain couples TRBV28 to TRBJ2-2, with D unresolved. The sample consisted of PBMCs, taken around atezolizumab (anti-PD-L1) treatment. CDR3 in amino acids: CASSSSGENTGELFF. The CDR3 bases are TGTGCCAGCAGTTCCTCGGGTGAAAACACCGGGGAGCTGTTTTTT. Using reference TRBV28 and TRBJ2-2 for the parts outside the CDR3, the full variable domain is DVKVTQSSRYLVKRTGEKVFLECVQDMDHENMFWYRQDPGLGLRLIYFSYDVKMKEKGDIPEGYSVSREKKERFSLILESASTNQTSMYLCASSSSGENTGELFFGEGSRLTVL.